This entry is about one T cell receptor beta chain. Its antigen is still unknown. Other DNA sequences in the sample encode the same CDR3. Between the trimmed V and J ends, which lost 5 bases and 4 bases, there was a span of 6 bases. The CDR3 is 13 amino acids. Germline V gene data show CDR1 as LNHDA and CDR2 as SQIVND (reference sequence). These data belong to a study of shared clonotypes between healthy human individuals. Study outcomes and limitations: Non-shared clonotypes were found to have lower generation probabilities than the clonotypes that were shared by all four of the sorted-subset donors.

Data came from immunoSEQ multiplex PCR; TCRdb stores just in-frame clones and leaves some out. The sample contains millions of clones, 90% to 95% of which appear only once. The chain employs TRBV19 and TRBJ1-6; the D gene is possibly TRBD1 (5 bases). This clonotype originated in a young man in good health. The sequenced material came from naive CD4+ T cells sorted from blood. The subset here: CD45RA+ positively selected. The CDR3 coding sequence is TGTGCCAGTAGTGACAGTTATAATTCACCCCTCCACTTT. Translating it yields CASSDSYNSPLHF.